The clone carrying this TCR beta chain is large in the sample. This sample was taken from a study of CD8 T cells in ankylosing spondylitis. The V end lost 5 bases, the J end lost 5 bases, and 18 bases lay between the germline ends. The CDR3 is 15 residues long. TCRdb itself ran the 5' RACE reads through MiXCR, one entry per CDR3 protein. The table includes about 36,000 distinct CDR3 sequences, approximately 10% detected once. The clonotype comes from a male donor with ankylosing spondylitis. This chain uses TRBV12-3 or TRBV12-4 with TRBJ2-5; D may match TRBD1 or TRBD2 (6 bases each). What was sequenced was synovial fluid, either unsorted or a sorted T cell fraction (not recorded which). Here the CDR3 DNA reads TGTGCCAGCAGTATGGGACTCCTAGGGGGGGAGACCCAGTACTTC. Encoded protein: CASSMGLLGGETQYF.